Following are 11 T cell receptor beta chains from one sample sequenced in a study of blood T cells in healthy people across ages. A J-beta primer mix and a sample-barcoded 5' primer were used in a second PCR of about 7 to 12 cycles. TCRdb used MiXCR to reprocess the 5' RACE reads, holding one entry per CDR3 protein. The sample contains 750,000 to 950,000 distinct CDR3 sequences, approximately 24% of which appear only once. The same data also contributed to another study, on T cells of mothers and their children.

Sequencing was carried out using blood. These receptors all come from a boy aged 5 to 17 in good health.

In this sample, this clonotype turned up a few times. The rearrangement joins TRBV21-1 to TRBJ1-2. TRBV21-1 is reported as a pseudogene. This CDR3 spans 13 amino acids. The CDR3 loop is CASTLGRAEGYTF. In nucleotides, the CDR3 is TGTGCCAGCACCCTCGGTAGGGCGGAGGGCTACACCTTC.

This chain links TRBV5-1 with TRBJ2-6, with TRBD1 matching over 10 bases. The CDR3 covers 17 residues. J gave up 4 bases and V 4 bases, and 8 bases lay outside the gene matches. Germline V lookup: CDR1 SGHRS, CDR2 YFSETQ. The DNA of the CDR3 is TGCGCCAGCAGCCCGGGGGACAGGGGTTACGGGGCCAACGTCCTGACTTTC. Translated: CASSPGDRGYGANVLTF.

Only a few counts were recorded for this clonotype. The chain is built from TRBV12-3 or TRBV12-4 and TRBJ2-7, with D perhaps given as TRBD1 or TRBD2 (5 bases each). CDR3 length: 16 amino acids. The germline V and J ends were trimmed by 2 bases and 2 bases, with 16 bases remaining between them. The CDR3 protein is CASSLHPWDEAYEQYF. Written as DNA, the CDR3 is TGTGCCAGCAGTTTACATCCCTGGGACGAAGCCTACGAGCAGTACTTC.

The genes are TRBV4-2 and TRBJ1-4; D is unresolved. The CDR3 consists of 14 residues. Between the trimmed V and J ends, which lost 1 base and 6 bases, there was a span of 9 bases. CDR1 and CDR2 (germline): LGHNA, YNFKEQ. The CDR3 reads CASSQVGRDEKLFF. The CDR3 bases are TGTGCCAGCAGCCAAGTAGGGAGGGATGAAAAACTGTTTTTT.

This clonotype has ten or more counts. The chain carries TRBV12-3 or TRBV12-4 and TRBJ1-2; a weak D match, TRBD1 (5 bases). The CDR3 totals 11 residues. Trimming took 3 bases from V and 7 from J, leaving 6 bases between them. CDR3 residues: CASSFGGGYTF. The DNA for the CDR3 is TGTGCCAGCAGTTTCGGGGGTGGCTACACCTTC.

The chain carries TRBV12-3 or TRBV12-4 and TRBJ2-7; no definite D call. The CDR3 covers 11 residues. The V end was cut by 6 bases, the J end by 12 bases, with 15 bases between. CDR3 coding DNA: TGTGCCAGCAGCTTTCACGTAGACCTGTACGTC. Its translation: CASSFHVDLYV.

The sample holds many counts of this clonotype. The chain couples TRBV2 to TRBJ2-2; 10 bases map to TRBD1. Germline CDR1 reads SNHLY; CDR2 reads FYNNEI. The CDR3 loop spans 15 amino acids. V trimming: 0 bases; J trimming: 7 bases; junction bases outside the gene matches: 2. The CDR3 DNA reads TGTGCCAGCAGTGAAGCGACAGGGGGCGTCGGGGAGCTGTTTTTT. Protein: CASSEATGGVGELFF.

This clonotype was counted between two and nine times. J is TRBJ1-2 and V is TRBV10-3; possible D gene TRBD1, 5 bases. Trimming removed 6 bases at V and 1 base at J, with 9 bases between. Germline CDR1 reads ENHRY; CDR2 reads SYGVKD. This CDR3 has 13 amino acids. The CDR3, as DNA: TGTGCCATCAGCGGCGGGGGTAACTATGGCTACACCTTC. Protein product: CAISGGGNYGYTF.

A few counts support this clonotype. V and J are TRBV30 and TRBJ1-6; TRBD1 is a possible D gene (6 bases). This CDR3 comprises 14 residues. Deletions cut 2 bases from V and 7 bases from J, with 12 bases between. Germline V gene lookup returns CDR1 GTSNPN and CDR2 SVGIG (reference sequence). CDR3 DNA sequence: TGTGCCTGGAGTTTCGGACAGTCAAATTCACCCCTCCACTTT. This codes for CAWSFGQSNSPLHF.

This chain uses TRBV2 with TRBJ2-5; 13 positions match TRBD2. With the DNA end fitting TRBJ2-1 better, the J assignment may be wrong. Per germline, CDR1 SNHLY and CDR2 FYNNEI. The CDR3 covers 16 residues. The DNA for the CDR3 is TGTGCCAGAACTGGGACTAGCGGGGCCAACTACAATGAGCAGTTCTTC. This sequence encodes CARTGTSGANYNEQFF.

This clonotype occurred many times. The gene calls are TRBV5-1 and TRBJ2-1, with TRBD1 identical over 7 bases. The CDR3 extends over 16 amino acids. Germline CDR1 and CDR2: SGHRS and YFSETQ. Germline trimming cut 4 bases from V and 3 bases from J; bases unmatched to any gene: 10. CDR3 region: CASSPPETGLYNEQFF. The CDR3 coding sequence is TGCGCCAGCAGCCCCCCCGAGACAGGGCTCTACAATGAGCAGTTCTTC.